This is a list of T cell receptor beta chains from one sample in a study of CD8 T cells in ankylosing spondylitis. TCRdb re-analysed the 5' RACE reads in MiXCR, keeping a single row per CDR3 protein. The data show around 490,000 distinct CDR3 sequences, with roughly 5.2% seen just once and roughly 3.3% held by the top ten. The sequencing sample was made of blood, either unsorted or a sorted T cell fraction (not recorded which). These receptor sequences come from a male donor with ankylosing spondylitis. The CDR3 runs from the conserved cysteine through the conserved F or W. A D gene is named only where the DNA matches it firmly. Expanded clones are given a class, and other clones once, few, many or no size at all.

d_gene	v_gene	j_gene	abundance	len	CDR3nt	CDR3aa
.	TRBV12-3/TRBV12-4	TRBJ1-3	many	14	TGTGCCAGCAGTTTAGGTCAGGGAGTGAACACCATATATTTT	CASSLGQGVNTIYF
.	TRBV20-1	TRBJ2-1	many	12	TGCAGTGCTAGTCCAGGGGGGAATGAGCAGTTCTTC	CSASPGGNEQFF
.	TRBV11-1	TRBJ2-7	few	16	TGTGCCAGCAGCCCCGGGGTCAGGGGCCTCACCTACGAGCAGTACTTC	CASSPGVRGLTYEQYF
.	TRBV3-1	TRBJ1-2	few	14	TGTGCCAGCAGCGCGCAGGGTCGGGCCTATGGCTACACCTTC	CASSAQGRAYGYTF
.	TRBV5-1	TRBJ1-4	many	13	TGCGCCAGCAGAAGGACAAAGGATGAAAAACTGTTTTTT	CASRRTKDEKLFF
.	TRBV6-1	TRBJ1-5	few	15	TGTGCCAGCAGTGAAGTCGGGGTTAGCAATCAGCCCCAGCATTTT	CASSEVGVSNQPQHF
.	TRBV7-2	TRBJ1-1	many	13	TGTGCCAGCAGCTCACTCGACAGGAGGGGAGCTTTCTTT	CASSSLDRRGAFF
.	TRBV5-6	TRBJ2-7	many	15	TGTGCCAGCAGCTACCGGGTAGGGAGCTCCTACGAGCAGTACTTC	CASSYRVGSSYEQYF
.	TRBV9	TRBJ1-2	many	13	TGTGCCAGCAGCGTAGGACAGGAGGCTGGCTACACCTTC	CASSVGQEAGYTF
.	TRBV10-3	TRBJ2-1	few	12	TGTGCCATCATGTCCGGCAGCAATGAGCAGTTCTTC	CAIMSGSNEQFF
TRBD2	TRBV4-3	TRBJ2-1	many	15	TGCGCCAGCAGCGCTCGGGGGGGCGGGGGCAATGAGCAGTTCTTC	CASSARGGGGNEQFF
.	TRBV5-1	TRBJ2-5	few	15	TGCGCCAGCAGCTTCTTAGACAAAAACCAAGAGACCCAGTACTTC	CASSFLDKNQETQYF
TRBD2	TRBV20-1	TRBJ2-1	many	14	TGCAGTGCCAAAGCGGGACCAGCCTACAATGAGCAGTTCTTC	CSAKAGPAYNEQFF
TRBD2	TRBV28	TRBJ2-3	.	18	TGTGCCAGCAGTTTACGGGACTTCTGGACTAGCCCCACAGATACGCAGTATTTT	CASSLRDFWTSPTDTQYF
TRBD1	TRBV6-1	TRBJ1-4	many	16	TGTGCCAGCAGGGGGGGACAGCTTACAACTAATGAAAAACTGTTTTTT	CASRGGQLTTNEKLFF
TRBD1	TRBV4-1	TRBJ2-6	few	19	TGCGCCAGCAGCTCCGGGCGGACAGGGGCTTCCTCTGGGGCCAACGTCCTGACTTTC	CASSSGRTGASSGANVLTF
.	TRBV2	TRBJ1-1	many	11	TGTGCCAGCAGGAATGGGGCCGAAGCTTTCTTT	CASRNGAEAFF
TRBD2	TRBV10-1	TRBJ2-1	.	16	TGCGCCAGCAGTGAGCCGGGACTAGCGGGTATCAATGAGCAGTTCTTC	CASSEPGLAGINEQFF
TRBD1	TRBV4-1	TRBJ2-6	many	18	TGCGCCAGCAGCCAAGATACAGGGGTCCTTATTGGGGCCAACGTCCTGACTTTC	CASSQDTGVLIGANVLTF
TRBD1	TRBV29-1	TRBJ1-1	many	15	TGCAGCGTCCGTCATGAGGGGGCAGTGAACACTGAAGCTTTCTTT	CSVRHEGAVNTEAFF
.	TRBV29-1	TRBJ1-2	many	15	TGCAGCGTCCTCGTCCCGGGCCGGGTTCCTCATGGCTACACCTTC	CSVLVPGRVPHGYTF
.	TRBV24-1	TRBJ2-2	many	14	TGTGCCACCAGTGATTTCCAGGGGCCCGGGGAGCTGTTTTTT	CATSDFQGPGELFF
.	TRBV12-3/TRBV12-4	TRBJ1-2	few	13	TGTGCCAGCAGTTTAACGGGGGTCGGCGGCTACACCTTC	CASSLTGVGGYTF
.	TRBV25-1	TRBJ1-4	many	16	TGTGCCAGCAGTGGGCCAATCCAAGGGTATGATGAAAAACTGTTTTTT	CASSGPIQGYDEKLFF
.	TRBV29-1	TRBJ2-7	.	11	TGCAGCGTTGTAGTAGGGCTCGAGCAGTACTTC	CSVVVGLEQYF
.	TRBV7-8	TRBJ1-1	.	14	TGTGCCAGCAGCTTGTCCCGAACCTACACTGAAGATTTCTTT	CASSLSRTYTEDFF
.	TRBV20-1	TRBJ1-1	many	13	TGCAGTGCAATACAGGGAAGGCAAACTGAAGCTTTCTTT	CSAIQGRQTEAFF
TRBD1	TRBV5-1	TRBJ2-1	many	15	TGCGCCAGCAGCGGCGGGACAGGGGTCTACAATGAGCAGTTCTTC	CASSGGTGVYNEQFF
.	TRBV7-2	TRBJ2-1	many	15	TGTGCCAGCAGCTCCAGGGGATTCGCGTACAATGAGCAGTTCTTC	CASSSRGFAYNEQFF
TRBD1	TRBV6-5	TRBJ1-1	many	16	TGTGCCAGCAGTTACCCAGACAGGGGGCAAGGTACTGAAGCTTTCTTT	CASSYPDRGQGTEAFF
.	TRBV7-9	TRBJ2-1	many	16	TGTGCCAGCAGCTTAGCCCGACACCCCACCCACAATGAGCAGTTCTTC	CASSLARHPTHNEQFF
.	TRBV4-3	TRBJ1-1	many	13	TGCGCCAGCAGCCGGTTAGAGGGCACTGAAGCTTTCTTT	CASSRLEGTEAFF
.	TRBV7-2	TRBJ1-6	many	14	TGTGCCAGCAACAACGGGTTCTATAATTCACCCCTCCACTTT	CASNNGFYNSPLHF
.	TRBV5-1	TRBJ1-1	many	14	TGCGCCAGCAGCTTGGCCACCCTGAACACTGAAGCTTTCTTT	CASSLATLNTEAFF
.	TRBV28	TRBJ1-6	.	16	TGTGCCAGCAGTTTATGGTGGAGCTCCTATAATTCACCCCTCCACTTT	CASSLWWSSYNSPLHF
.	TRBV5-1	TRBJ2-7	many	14	TGCGCCAGCAAGGTGGGCAGGGGCGTCGACGAGCAGTACTTC	CASKVGRGVDEQYF
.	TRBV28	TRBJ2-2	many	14	TGTGCCAGCGGGCTGTGGGCGAACACCGGGGAGCTGTTTTTT	CASGLWANTGELFF